This passage covers 6 T cell receptor beta chains from one sample sequenced in a study of T cell responses to AZD1222 COVID-19 vaccine. TCRdb's table, derived via immunoSEQ multiplex PCR, lists solely in-frame clones and lacks some. The data hold roughly 150,000 clones, with about nine tenths observed a single time. Source: peripheral blood, taken after recovery from COVID-19. All receptors come from an adult who had recovered from COVID-19.

The chain carries TRBV7-3 and TRBJ2-7; D is uncertain. With 0 bases removed from V and 6 bases from J, the gap between germline ends came to 9 bases. In germline, CDR1 is SGHTA, CDR2 FQGTGA. The CDR3 has 13 amino acids. CDR3 DNA: TGTGCCAGCAGCTTAACTAGGGCAGCCGAGCAGTACTTC. This sequence encodes CASSLTRAAEQYF.

The rearrangement links TRBV4-1 to TRBJ1-1; D unclear. V dropped 0 bases and J dropped 6 bases, with 14 bases sitting between them. The germline CDR1 and CDR2 sequences are MGHRA and YSYEKL. The CDR3 consists of 15 residues. CDR3 residues: CASSQDTLRVPEAFF. The CDR3 DNA sequence: TGCGCCAGCAGCCAAGATACGCTGCGGGTCCCTGAAGCTTTCTTT.

The CDR3 DNA follows: TGTGCCAGCAGCTTAGCAACCATTTCCAGGTTCCAATCCTACGAGCAGTACTTC. Residues: CASSLATISRFQSYEQYF. V usage is TRBV7-8 and J usage is TRBJ2-7; no reliable D call. V was pared by 0 bases and J by 1 base, with 19 bases between. The germline CDR1 and CDR2 sequences are SGHVS and FQNEAQ. This CDR3 region has 18 residues.

The chain employs TRBV7-2 and TRBJ1-5, with TRBD1 identical over 9 bases. The CDR3 loop spans 16 amino acids. Germline CDR1 and CDR2: SGHTA and FQGNSA. After removal of 2 bases from V and 3 bases from J, the junction contained 5 bases not matched to a gene. CDR3 residues: CASSLIGTGNNQPQHF. The DNA for the CDR3 is TGTGCCAGCAGCTTAATAGGGACAGGGAACAATCAGCCCCAGCATTTT.

J is TRBJ2-5 and V is TRBV11-2, with no clear D. The length of the CDR3 is 14 residues. V was clipped by 5 bases and J by 2 bases, with 12 bases between them. CDR1 and CDR2 from the germline V gene are SGHAT and FQNNGV. CDR3 bases: TGTGCCAGCAGCCCGGCCCTGGCTCAAGAGACCCAGTACTTC. As protein: CASSPALAQETQYF.

This clone has just a few counts. The genes are TRBV4-2 and TRBJ1-2; no reliable D call. Germline CDR1 and CDR2: LGHNA and YNFKEQ. The CDR3 consists of 15 residues. The ends were cut back, 0 bases at V and 3 bases at J, with 11 bases in the middle. The CDR3 coding sequence is TGTGCCAGCAGCCAAGATATTGGGGATTACTATGGCTACACCTTC. Residues: CASSQDIGDYYGYTF.